One sample yielded the 32 T cell receptor beta chains listed below, sequenced in a study of blood T cell repertoires in COVID-19. TCRdb's copy holds only in-frame clones and misses some; the assay was immunoSEQ multiplex PCR. The sample includes around 210,000 clones, 88% of them seen just once. The specimen was peripheral blood. Receptor source: a man aged 18 to 30 with active or convalescent COVID-19.

The genes are TRBV15 and TRBJ2-7; a possible D gene is TRBD2 (5 bases). V was clipped by 0 bases and J by 5 bases, with 14 bases between them. CDR1 and CDR2 (germline): LNHNV, YYDKDF (reference sequence). The CDR3 loop spans 15 amino acids. CDR3 in DNA: TGTGCCACCAGCAGAGATCTAGCAGCTCGCGACGAGCAGTACTTC. It specifies CATSRDLAARDEQYF.

This rearrangement joins TRBV12-3 or TRBV12-4 to TRBJ1-4, with 10 bases lining up with TRBD1. CDR3 length: 13 residues. After removal of 4 bases from V and 7 bases from J, the junction contained 0 bases not matched to a gene. CDR3 bases: TGTGCCAGCAGTTGGGACAGGGGTGAAAAACTGTTTTTT. It yields the protein CASSWDRGEKLFF.

The V and J genes are TRBV30 and TRBJ1-1, with a weak D call TRBD1 (5 bases). Germline CDR1 and CDR2: GTSNPN and SVGIG (reference sequence). The CDR3 contains 12 residues. V lost 2 bases, J lost 10 bases, and 14 bases lay in between. The CDR3 DNA sequence: TGTGCCTGGAGTTGGGGGACTGGGGGAGCTTTCTTT. Protein sequence: CAWSWGTGGAFF. The complete variable domain, with remaining parts taken from reference TRBV30 and TRBJ1-1, reads SQTIHQWPATLVQPVGSPLSLECTVEGTSNPNLYWYRQAAGRGLQLLFYSVGIGQISSEVPQNLSASRPQDRQFILSSKKLLLSDSGFYLCAWSWGTGGAFFGQGTRLTVV.

This chain uses TRBV4-1 with TRBJ2-7; 8 nucleotides align to TRBD2. V was clipped by 6 bases and J by 3 bases; unmatched bases: 4. The CDR3 totals 13 residues. Germline V gene data show CDR1 as MGHRA and CDR2 as YSYEKL. The CDR3 DNA sequence: TGCGCCAGCAGTCTTAGCGGGATCTACGAGCAGTACTTC. Its translation is CASSLSGIYEQYF.

This sequence joins TRBV29-1 and TRBJ2-5, with 7 nucleotides matching TRBD2. This CDR3 contains 17 residues. The V and J ends lost 4 bases and 0 bases, in that order; junction bases with no gene match: 14. The germline gives CDR1 SQVTM, CDR2 ANQGSEA. The CDR3 loop is CSVVPIFPAGDQETQYF. For the CDR3, the DNA is TGCAGCGTTGTACCGATCTTTCCCGCGGGGGACCAAGAGACCCAGTACTTC.

This clone was recorded a few times. The chain joins TRBV19 to TRBJ2-5; D possibly corresponds to TRBD2 (6 bases). The V end lost 3 bases, the J end lost 0 bases, and 14 bases lay between the germline ends. This CDR3 is 16 amino acids long. The germline V gene encodes CDR1 LNHDA and CDR2 SQIVND (reference sequence). CDR3 in DNA: TGTGCCAGTAGTATTGGGCCGGGGGAGTACCAAGAGACCCAGTACTTC. This gives the protein CASSIGPGEYQETQYF.

This clone was detected once. The rearrangement uses TRBV27 and TRBJ2-7, with TRBD2 matching over 10 bases. Losses at the gene ends were 4 bases for V and 7 bases for J; bases not matched to a gene: 10. Germline assignment: CDR1 MNHEY and CDR2 SMNVEV (reference sequence). The CDR3 length is 15 residues. The CDR3 reads CASSWSASGSWEQYF. CDR3 sequence (DNA): TGTGCCAGCAGTTGGTCGGCTAGCGGGAGTTGGGAGCAGTACTTC.

This clone turned up a few times. The chain joins TRBV6-4 to TRBJ1-1; 7 bases fit TRBD1. The CDR3 consists of 14 residues. CDR1 MRHNA and CDR2 SNTAGT come from the germline V gene. J was trimmed by 0 bases and V by 6 bases; bases with no gene match: 4. The chain's CDR3 is CASRTTGMNTEAFF. DNA for the CDR3: TGTGCCAGCAGGACGACAGGGATGAACACTGAAGCTTTCTTT.

V and J are TRBV19 and TRBJ2-5; TRBD2 matches 7 bases. There are 16 residues in the CDR3. Per the germline V gene, CDR1 is LNHDA and CDR2 is SQIVND (reference sequence). V dropped 3 bases and J dropped 5; count of bases not matched to a gene: 12. The CDR3 is CASSIAITSAGETQYF. Here the CDR3 DNA reads TGTGCCAGTAGTATCGCAATTACTAGCGCCGGGGAGACCCAGTACTTC. Based on the CDR3 plus reference TRBV19 and TRBJ2-5, the full variable domain is DGGITQSPKYLFRKEGQNVTLSCEQNLNHDAMYWYRQDPGQGLRLIYYSQIVNDFQKGDIAEGYSVSREKKESFPLTVTSAQKNPTAFYLCASSIAITSAGETQYFGPGTRLLVL.

The V gene is TRBV28, the J gene TRBJ2-5; 9 bases map to TRBD1. J was trimmed by 1 base and V by 7 bases; bases with no gene match: 10. The germline V gene has CDR1 MDHEN and CDR2 SYDVKM. CDR3 length: 16 amino acids. CDR3 sequence reads: CASKMGQGLSQETQYF. CDR3 nucleotide sequence: TGTGCCAGCAAAATGGGACAGGGACTCTCCCAAGAGACCCAGTACTTC.

This chain uses TRBV5-1 with TRBJ2-7; perhaps TRBD2 as D (5 bases). V gave up 4 bases and J gave up 3 bases, with 17 bases separating them. The CDR3 runs to 15 residues. Germline V gene sequence: CDR1 SGHRS, CDR2 YFSETQ. The CDR3 protein is CASSDPDLANYEQYF. The CDR3 nucleotides read TGCGCCAGCAGCGACCCCGACTTAGCGAACTACGAGCAGTACTTC.

The gene calls are TRBV12-3 or TRBV12-4 and TRBJ2-1; 9 bases map to TRBD2. V lost 6 bases to trimming and J lost 7 bases; unmatched junction nucleotides: 4. The CDR3 length is 13 residues. The CDR3 protein is CASRVAGVNEQFF. The CDR3 DNA follows: TGTGCCAGCAGGGTAGCGGGAGTAAATGAGCAGTTCTTC.

The chain uses TRBV2 and TRBJ2-2; D perhaps matches TRBD1 (5 bases). CDR3 length: 16 residues. Germline V CDR1 and CDR2: SNHLY, FYNNEI. V shed 6 bases and J shed 2 bases, with 16 bases lying between them. The CDR3 spells CASSEPQGYNTGELFF. CDR3 DNA: TGTGCCAGCAGCGAACCGCAGGGTTATAACACCGGGGAGCTGTTTTTT.

This chain uses TRBV12-3 or TRBV12-4 with TRBJ1-1, with 8 bases lining up with TRBD1. With V trimmed by 8 bases and J by 6 bases, 8 bases remained unmatched. The CDR3 has 13 amino acids. This CDR3 is CASRTGGVSEAFF. CDR3 DNA sequence: TGTGCCAGCCGTACAGGGGGAGTGTCTGAAGCTTTCTTT.

This clone has a single count. This chain links TRBV6-2 or TRBV6-3 with TRBJ2-2; possibly TRBD2 for D (8 bases). Germline V gene data show CDR1 as MNHEY and CDR2 as SVGEGT. The length of the CDR3 is 18 residues. Deletions cut 6 bases from V and 6 bases from J, with 26 bases between. CDR3 DNA sequence: TGTGCCAGCAGCTCCGCTTTTTCCGGGACTAGGGGGCCCGGGGAGCTGTTTTTT. Protein: CASSSAFSGTRGPGELFF.

This sequence joins TRBV5-4 and TRBJ1-4, with D perhaps matching TRBD1 (5 bases). Per the germline V gene, CDR1 is SGHNT and CDR2 is YYREEE (reference sequence). The CDR3 totals 16 residues. V lost 5 bases and J lost 1, with 15 bases in between. CDR3 nucleotides: TGTGCCAGCAGTTCCGCCCCTCAGGGAACTAATGAAAAACTGTTTTTT. Residues: CASSSAPQGTNEKLFF.

The chain recombines TRBV14 with TRBJ2-7, with TRBD1 matching over 9 bases. With 4 bases clipped from V and 7 bases from J, the junction kept 11 bases outside the gene matches. In germline, CDR1 is SGHDN, CDR2 FVKESK. The length of the CDR3 is 15 residues. CDR3 protein: CASSPGTGPYGEQYF. In DNA, the CDR3 is TGTGCCAGCAGCCCTGGGACAGGGCCGTACGGGGAGCAGTACTTC.

The chain combines TRBV12-3 or TRBV12-4 with TRBJ2-7, with D maybe TRBD1 (5 bases). The CDR3 sequence is 13 residues long. V was pared by 2 bases and J by 2 bases, with 7 bases between. The CDR3 loop is CASSLTGAYEQYF. CDR3 DNA: TGTGCCAGCAGTTTAACAGGAGCCTACGAGCAGTACTTC.

The genes are TRBV5-4 and TRBJ2-1; 10 positions match TRBD2. Germline assignment: CDR1 SGHNT and CDR2 YYREEE (reference sequence). With V trimmed by 4 bases and J by 10 bases, 5 bases remained unmatched. This CDR3 has 13 residues. The CDR3 coding sequence is TGTGCCAGCAGCCGGGGGACTAGCGACGAGCAGTTCTTC. Translated, it gives CASSRGTSDEQFF.

This clone was seen once. V usage is TRBV28 and J usage is TRBJ2-3, with 9 nucleotides matching TRBD2. Germline values: CDR1 MDHEN, CDR2 SYDVKM. The V gene end was trimmed by 3 bases and the J gene end by 8 bases; junction bases not matched to a gene: 9. The CDR3 has 15 residues. CDR3 bases: TGTGCCAGCAGTTTCCCCGGGACTAGCAAGCGTACGCAGTATTTT. Its translation: CASSFPGTSKRTQYF.

The V call is TRBV2, the J call TRBJ1-6; D perhaps matches TRBD1 (6 bases). Trimming removed 9 bases from V and 7 bases from J, with 13 bases in between. Germline V gene lookup returns CDR1 SNHLY and CDR2 FYNNEI. There are 13 residues in the CDR3. The CDR3 DNA is TGTGCCAGTATCAGGGGCGTAAATTCACCCCTCCACTTT. It is translated as CASIRGVNSPLHF.

The chain employs TRBV27 and TRBJ2-7; possible D gene TRBD2, 6 bases. Germline lookup yields CDR1 MNHEY and CDR2 SMNVEV (reference sequence). The CDR3 has 14 residues. V lost 9 bases to trimming and J lost 5 bases, with 20 bases between them. CDR3: CASSLMGGTDEQYF. The DNA of the CDR3 is TGTGCCAGTTCTCTGATGGGAGGTACGGACGAGCAGTACTTC.

The chain recombines TRBV9 with TRBJ2-1; 13 bases are a match to TRBD2. J gave up 4 bases and V 4 bases, and 11 bases lay outside the gene matches. This CDR3 has 18 residues. Germline V gives CDR1 SGDLS, CDR2 YYNGEE. The CDR3 sequence is CASSPGLAGDRLYNEQFF. The CDR3 nucleotides are TGTGCCAGCAGCCCTGGACTAGCGGGAGATCGTCTGTACAATGAGCAGTTCTTC.

The V and J genes are TRBV18 and TRBJ1-1, with 7 bases identical to TRBD1. Germline CDR1 is KGHSH and CDR2 is LQKENI. The CDR3 sequence is 16 residues long. Germline trimming cut 3 bases from V and 7 bases from J; bases unmatched to any gene: 14. DNA for the CDR3: TGTGCCAGCTCACCGAAGGGACAGACGGTTTGGAATGAAGCTTTCTTT. Its protein product is CASSPKGQTVWNEAFF.

This clone came up once. V gene TRBV28 combines with J gene TRBJ1-5, with 9 bases that match TRBD1. The CDR3 consists of 15 residues. The germline V gene has CDR1 MDHEN and CDR2 SYDVKM. V shed 6 bases and J 1 base; nucleotides not matched to a gene: 4. This CDR3 reads CASRGQGWSNQPQHF. CDR3 coding DNA: TGTGCCAGCAGGGGACAGGGTTGGAGCAATCAGCCCCAGCATTTT.

This clone was detected many times. The chain recombines TRBV25-1 with TRBJ1-2; D not certain. The CDR3 is 14 residues long. Trimming removed 5 bases at V and 6 bases at J, with 16 bases between. CDR1 is MGHDK and CDR2 is SYGVNS in the germline V gene. Here the CDR3 DNA reads TGTGCCAGCAGTTCTACTGGCAGGTTACATGGCTACACCTTC. Residues: CASSSTGRLHGYTF.

This chain links TRBV5-6 with TRBJ1-2; no definite D call. Germline-derived CDR1 and CDR2 are SGHDT and YYEEEE. The CDR3 loop spans 14 amino acids. V dropped 0 bases and J dropped 4 bases, with 10 bases sitting between them. CDR3 in DNA: TGTGCCAGCAGCTTGGCTTGGGCTGTCTATGGCTACACCTTC. Translated, it gives CASSLAWAVYGYTF.

The chain carries TRBV28 and TRBJ2-3; D perhaps matches TRBD1 (6 bases). The germline CDR1 and CDR2 sequences are MDHEN and SYDVKM. Trimming stripped 4 bases from V and 2 bases from J, with 19 bases between. CDR3 length: 17 amino acids. In nucleotides, the CDR3 is TGTGCCAGCAGTTACCCCCCACAGGGTTGGGACACAGATACGCAGTATTTT. Translated, it gives CASSYPPQGWDTDTQYF.

V is TRBV12-3 or TRBV12-4 and J is TRBJ2-5; D is perhaps TRBD1 (5 bases). The V end lost 8 bases, the J end lost 6 bases, and 10 bases lay between the germline ends. The CDR3 loop spans 11 amino acids. The CDR3 region has the DNA TGTGCCAGCGGTCCAGGGAAGACCCAGTACTTC. Amino acids: CASGPGKTQYF.

This clone was detected only once. The rearrangement joins TRBV27 to TRBJ1-5; D is possibly TRBD1 (5 bases). CDR3 length: 17 amino acids. CDR1 and CDR2 (germline): MNHEY, SMNVEV (reference sequence). V lost 1 base to trimming and J lost 0 bases, with 13 bases between them. CDR3 residues: CASSLWGVEDSNQPQHF. DNA for the CDR3: TGTGCCAGCAGTTTATGGGGGGTGGAGGATAGCAATCAGCCCCAGCATTTT.

The chain employs TRBV19 and TRBJ1-5; 7 nucleotides agree with TRBD1. The J segment lost 0 bases and the V segment lost 7 bases, leaving 6 bases of the junction unmatched. Germline V gives CDR1 LNHDA, CDR2 SQIVND (reference sequence). The CDR3 length is 15 residues. This CDR3 is CASTGTAYSNQPQHF. The DNA of the CDR3 is TGTGCCAGTACCGGGACAGCATATAGCAATCAGCCCCAGCATTTT.

The rearrangement links TRBV6-5 to TRBJ2-7, with D unresolved. CDR3 length: 14 residues. Germline CDR1 MNHEY, CDR2 SVGAGI. The V end was cut by 2 bases, the J end by 2 bases, with 10 bases between. The CDR3, as DNA: TGTGCCAGCAGTTACGGGCATGAAGCCTACGAGCAGTACTTC. It translates to CASSYGHEAYEQYF.